The clone carrying this T cell receptor beta chain was observed a few times. Its antigen is currently unknown. The data were obtained in a study of T cell responses to AZD1222 COVID-19 vaccine. Study context: Second-dose recipients at about 4 or about 12 weeks were treated as one pooled group.

Points from the study as a whole: Only 5 or 6 people who got AZD1222 tested seropositive at baseline.

V was pared by 4 bases and J by 4 bases, with 4 bases of the junction left unmatched. The CDR3 runs to 14 residues. Per germline, CDR1 SEHNR and CDR2 FQNEAQ (reference sequence). TCRdb's table, derived via immunoSEQ multiplex PCR, lists solely in-frame clones and lacks some. The data hold about 120,000 clones, with roughly 89% observed a single time. This specimen was peripheral blood, taken on day 0 of AZD1222 vaccination. The chain couples TRBV7-9 to TRBJ2-7, with 10 nucleotides matching TRBD1. The receptor's source is an adult in good health. This CDR3 is CASSSTGGIYEQYF. Here the CDR3 DNA reads TGTGCCAGCAGCTCGACAGGGGGCATATACGAGCAGTACTTC.